This TCR beta chain was observed in a study of blood T cell repertoires in COVID-19. Looking at the study overall: The recovered donors of Cohort 3 showed two negative PCRs, clearance, or symptom resolution. The cDNA or gDNA used as material had been derived from T cells, B-cell-depleted T cells, or PBMCs.

All enrollees were about 18 to 100 years old and from approximately 24 US areas. Per the original methods: The authors estimated nucleated cell counts from reference gene primer amplification. Repertoires were generated with immunoSEQ multiplex PCR, while TCRdb's copy carries only in-frame clones and drops some. That table gives V, J and clone size, and the DNA gave D and trimming. The sample shows some 200,000 clones, 85% to 90% of them seen only once. Sequencing used PBMCs or T cells enriched from blood (not recorded which). The source of this sequence is a woman in her fifties or sixties in a cohort exposed to, infected with or recovered from COVID-19 (not recorded which).

CDR3 region: CAWSVLAGGKDTQYF. Written as DNA, the CDR3 is TGTGCCTGGAGTGTTCTAGCGGGGGGAAAAGATACGCAGTATTTT. The chain uses TRBV30 and TRBJ2-3, with TRBD2 matching 11 bases. The junction had 4 bases not matched to a gene; V was cut back by 0 bases and J by 5 bases. Germline V gene lookup returns CDR1 GTSNPN and CDR2 SVGIG (reference sequence). The CDR3 contains 15 residues.